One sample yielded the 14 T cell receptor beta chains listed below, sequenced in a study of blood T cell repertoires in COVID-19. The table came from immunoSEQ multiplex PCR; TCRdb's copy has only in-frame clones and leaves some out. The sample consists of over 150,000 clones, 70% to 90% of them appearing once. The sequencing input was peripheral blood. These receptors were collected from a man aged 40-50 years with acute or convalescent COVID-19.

The CDR3 DNA is TGTGCCAGCAGCCCCCGGGACACTTACAATGAGCAGTTCTTC. The encoded protein is CASSPRDTYNEQFF. The chain joins TRBV3-1 (or the pseudogene TRBV3-2) to TRBJ2-1; D perhaps matches TRBD1 (6 bases). Germline loops: CDR1 LGHDT, CDR2 YNNKEL (reference sequence). This CDR3 spans 14 amino acids. Trimming removed 4 bases from V and 4 bases from J, with 11 bases in between.

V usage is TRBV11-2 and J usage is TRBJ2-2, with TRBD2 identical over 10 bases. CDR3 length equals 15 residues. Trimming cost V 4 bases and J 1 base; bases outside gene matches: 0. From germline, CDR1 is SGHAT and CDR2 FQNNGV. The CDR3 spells CASSSSGGNTGELFF. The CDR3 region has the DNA TGTGCCAGCAGCTCTAGCGGGGGGAACACCGGGGAGCTGTTTTTT.

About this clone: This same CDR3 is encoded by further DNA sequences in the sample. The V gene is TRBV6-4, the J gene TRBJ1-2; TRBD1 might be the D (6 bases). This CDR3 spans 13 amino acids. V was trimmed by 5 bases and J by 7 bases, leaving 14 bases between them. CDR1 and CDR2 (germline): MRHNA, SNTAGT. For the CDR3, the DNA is TGTGCCAGCAGTCAGACAGGAAAGAGTGGCTACACCTTC. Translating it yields CASSQTGKSGYTF.

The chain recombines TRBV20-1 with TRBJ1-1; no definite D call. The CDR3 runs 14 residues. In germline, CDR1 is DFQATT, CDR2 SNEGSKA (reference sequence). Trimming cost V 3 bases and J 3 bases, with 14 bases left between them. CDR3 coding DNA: TGCAGTGCTAGTATTGCCGGGGAGTACACTGAAGCTTTCTTT. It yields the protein CSASIAGEYTEAFF.

The CDR3 bases are TGTGCCAGCACCCGACAGGGCCCTGAAGCTTTCTTT. Amino acids: CASTRQGPEAFF. The chain employs TRBV7-8 and TRBJ1-1; the match to TRBD1 covers 7 bases. V was pared by 7 bases and J by 6 bases, with 5 bases of the junction left unmatched. CDR1 and CDR2 (germline): SGHVS, FQNEAQ. CDR3 length: 12 amino acids.

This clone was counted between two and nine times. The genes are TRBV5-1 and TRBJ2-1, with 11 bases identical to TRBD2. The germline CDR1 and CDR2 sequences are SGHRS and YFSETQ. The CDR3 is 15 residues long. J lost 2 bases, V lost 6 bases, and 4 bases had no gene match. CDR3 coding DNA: TGCGCCAGCAAACTAGCGGGGGCCCCCTACAATGAGCAGTTCTTC. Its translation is CASKLAGAPYNEQFF.

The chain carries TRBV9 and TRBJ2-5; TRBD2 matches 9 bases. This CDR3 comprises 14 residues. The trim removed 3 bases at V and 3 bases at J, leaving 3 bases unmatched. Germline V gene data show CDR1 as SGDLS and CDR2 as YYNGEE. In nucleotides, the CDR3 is TGTGCCAGCAGCGATAGCGGGGGAGAAGAGACCCAGTACTTC. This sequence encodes CASSDSGGEETQYF.

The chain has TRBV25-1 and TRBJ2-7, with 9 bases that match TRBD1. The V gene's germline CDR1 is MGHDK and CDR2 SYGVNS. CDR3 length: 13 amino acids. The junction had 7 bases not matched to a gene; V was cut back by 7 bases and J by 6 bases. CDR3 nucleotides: TGTGCCAGCATCGGACAGGGGAAGAGCGAGCAGTACTTC. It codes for CASIGQGKSEQYF.

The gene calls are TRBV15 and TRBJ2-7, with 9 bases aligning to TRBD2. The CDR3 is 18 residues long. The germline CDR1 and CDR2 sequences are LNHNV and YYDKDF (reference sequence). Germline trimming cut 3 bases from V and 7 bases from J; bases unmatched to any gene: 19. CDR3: CATSRGQSSRVAGVEQYF. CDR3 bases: TGTGCCACCAGCAGGGGACAGAGCTCCAGGGTAGCGGGGGTGGAGCAGTACTTC.

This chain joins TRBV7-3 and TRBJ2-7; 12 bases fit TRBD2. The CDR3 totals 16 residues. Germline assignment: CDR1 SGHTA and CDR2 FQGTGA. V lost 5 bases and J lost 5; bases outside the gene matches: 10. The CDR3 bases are TGTGCCAGCAGCCCGACGACTAGCGGGGGATATGACGAGCAGTACTTC. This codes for CASSPTTSGGYDEQYF.

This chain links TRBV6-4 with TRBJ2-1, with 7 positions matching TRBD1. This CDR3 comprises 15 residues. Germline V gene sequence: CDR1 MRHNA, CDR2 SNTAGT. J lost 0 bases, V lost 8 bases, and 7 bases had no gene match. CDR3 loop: CASGPTGSSYNEQFF. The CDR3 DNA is TGTGCCAGCGGCCCGACAGGGAGCTCCTACAATGAGCAGTTCTTC.

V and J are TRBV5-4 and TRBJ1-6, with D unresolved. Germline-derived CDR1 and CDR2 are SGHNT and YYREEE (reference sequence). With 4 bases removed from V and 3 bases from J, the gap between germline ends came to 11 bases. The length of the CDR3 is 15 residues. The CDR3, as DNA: TGTGCCAGCAGCACCCGGGATAGCTATAATTCACCCCTCCACTTT. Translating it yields CASSTRDSYNSPLHF.

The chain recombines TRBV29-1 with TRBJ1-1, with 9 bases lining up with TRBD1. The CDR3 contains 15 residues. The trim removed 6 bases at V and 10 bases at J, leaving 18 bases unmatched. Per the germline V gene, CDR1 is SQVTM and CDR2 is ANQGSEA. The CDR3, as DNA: TGCAGCGTCGTTAAAACGGGGGGACAGGGCAGGCGAGCTTTCTTT. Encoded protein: CSVVKTGGQGRRAFF.

CDR3 sequence (DNA): TGTGCCAGTAGTATAGGACTGGGACAGGGGGCAGCAGATACGCAGTATTTT. Its protein product is CASSIGLGQGAADTQYF. V gene TRBV19 combines with J gene TRBJ2-3, with 12 positions matching TRBD1. The CDR3 sequence is 17 residues long. Trimming took 1 base from V and 4 from J; bases not matched to a gene: 6. Germline loops: CDR1 LNHDA, CDR2 SQIVND (reference sequence).